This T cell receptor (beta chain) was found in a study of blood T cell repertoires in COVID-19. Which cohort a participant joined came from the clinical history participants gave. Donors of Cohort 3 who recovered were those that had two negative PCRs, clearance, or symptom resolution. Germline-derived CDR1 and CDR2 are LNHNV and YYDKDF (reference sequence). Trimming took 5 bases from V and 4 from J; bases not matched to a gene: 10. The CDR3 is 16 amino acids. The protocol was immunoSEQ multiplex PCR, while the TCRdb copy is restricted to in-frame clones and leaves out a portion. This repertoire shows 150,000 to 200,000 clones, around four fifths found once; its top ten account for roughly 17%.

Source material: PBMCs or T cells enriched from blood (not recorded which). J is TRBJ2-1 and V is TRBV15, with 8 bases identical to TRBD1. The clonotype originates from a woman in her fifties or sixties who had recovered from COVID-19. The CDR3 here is CATSQGTGGSYNEQFF. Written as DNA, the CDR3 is TGTGCCACCAGCCAGGGAACAGGGGGTTCATACAATGAGCAGTTCTTC.